Presented here are 3 T cell receptor beta chains from one specimen sequenced in a study of regulatory T cells in long-lasting Graves disease. According to the study, TCR beta libraries were built with iRepertoire HTBI primers and CDR3-region Arm-PCR. TCRdb reanalysed the multiplex PCR reads using MiXCR and keeps one entry per CDR3 protein. The data contain 250,000 to 400,000 distinct CDR3 sequences, 18% of them seen just once; the ten biggest clones take up roughly 40%. The sample's time point: newly diagnosed GD, antithyroid drugs for less than 3 months. PBMCs provided the RNA from which the TCR library was made. The material was peripheral blood mononuclear cells (PBMCs), obtained at new diagnosis, from a patient treated with antithyroid drugs. Receptor source: a female donor with Graves disease.

The chain is built from TRBV7-9 and TRBJ2-3, with D uncertain. CDR1 is SEHNR, CDR2 FQNEAQ, per germline (reference sequence). Between the trimmed V and J ends, which lost 6 bases and 4 bases, there was a span of 8 bases. The CDR3 has 12 amino acids. CDR3 nucleotides: TGTGCCAGCAGTGACCCCCCAGATACGCAGTATTTT. Amino acids: CASSDPPDTQYF.

This clonotype was observed many times. The V call is TRBV6-4, the J call TRBJ2-1; no reliable D call. The CDR3 consists of 14 residues. V lost 3 bases and J lost 9, with 15 bases in between. Germline lookup yields CDR1 MRHNA and CDR2 SNTAGT. CDR3 coding DNA: TGTGCCAGCAGTGAGTCAGAGGTGGATTCTGAGCAGTTCTTC. It is translated as CASSESEVDSEQFF.

V usage is TRBV12-5 and J usage is TRBJ2-7; 9 bases fit TRBD1. CDR3 length: 19 residues. Germline V lookup: CDR1 LGHNT, CDR2 FRNRAP. The J segment lost 2 bases and the V segment lost 6 bases, leaving 20 bases of the junction unmatched. Written as DNA, the CDR3 is TGTGCTAGTGGCGGCGACATTTGGGGGGACAGGGCAAGCCCCTACGAGCAGTACTTC. Amino acid sequence: CASGGDIWGDRASPYEQYF. Full variable domain (outside the CDR3, taken from reference TRBV12-5 and TRBJ2-7): DARVTQTPRHKVTEMGQEVTMRCQPILGHNTVFWYRQTMMQGLELLAYFRNRAPLDDSGMPKDRFSAEMPDATLATLKIQPSEPRDSAVYFCASGGDIWGDRASPYEQYFGPGTRLTVT.